Sequencing of this TCR beta chain was carried out in a study of T cell responses to AZD1222 COVID-19 vaccine. Generated by immunoSEQ multiplex PCR, the TCRdb table keeps only in-frame clones and is missing some. The data show about 100,000 clones, with about 83% seen just once and more than 15% held by the top ten. Concerning this clone itself: Its specificity is unknown.

General observations from the study: White British people made up most donors, females outnumbered males, and clonal diversity was possibly underestimated. Sampling captured repertoires only after the peak T cell response.

CDR3 size: 14 residues. V gave up 5 bases and J gave up 2 bases, with 12 bases separating them. Looked up from germline, CDR1 is LNHDA and CDR2 is SQIVND (reference sequence). The chain recombines TRBV19 with TRBJ1-2; D uncertain. The TCR comes from an adult in good health. The sample in question was peripheral blood, obtained on day 0 of AZD1222 vaccination. CDR3 bases: TGTGCCAGTAGTCCCCAGGTCGAGAACTATGGCTACACCTTC. Its protein product is CASSPQVENYGYTF.